These T cell receptor beta chains were read from a single sample in a study of blood T cell repertoires in COVID-19. Assay: immunoSEQ multiplex PCR; the TCRdb copy retains only in-frame clones and omits some. Of around 55,000 clones in the sample, 90% were seen once. Sequences were obtained from peripheral blood. The origin of the receptors is a middle-aged man with acute or convalescent COVID-19. Both conserved end residues are part of each CDR3. The order of the fields is CDR3 protein, J gene, D gene, V gene. D genes are given only for firm matches.

CASSAPQGGMGVNTEAFF,TRBJ1-1,TRBD1,TRBV7-6
CATSAFDRVETQYF,TRBJ2-5,TRBD1,TRBV24-1
CSAIQGSTDTQYF,TRBJ2-3,-,TRBV29-1
CASSSELVEAFF,TRBJ1-1,-,TRBV7-9
CASSPGRVGQFF,TRBJ2-1,TRBD2,TRBV7-6
CASSDEDSFYNSPLHF,TRBJ1-6,-,TRBV2
CATSRGDSTDTQYF,TRBJ2-3,-,TRBV15
CASSQDGPGGADTQYF,TRBJ2-3,TRBD1,TRBV4-1
CATSTGLAVYSGELFF,TRBJ2-2,TRBD2,TRBV15
CSVAVTEAFF,TRBJ1-1,-,TRBV29-1
CASSQALPGGYGYTF,TRBJ1-2,-,TRBV3-1/TRBV3-2
CASSLPRDGHEQYF,TRBJ2-7,-,TRBV5-4
CSATTGGSTEAFF,TRBJ1-1,TRBD1,TRBV29-1
CASGAGGNQPQHF,TRBJ1-5,-,TRBV30
CAWRKPAGVPIYSPLHF,TRBJ1-6,-,TRBV30
CASSLLAGRGTGELFF,TRBJ2-2,TRBD2,TRBV11-1
CASILAEGGRGGTDTQYF,TRBJ2-3,TRBD2,TRBV5-6
CASSSGTGGLTGYTF,TRBJ1-2,TRBD1,TRBV28
CASSESGAGSYEQYF,TRBJ2-7,-,TRBV10-1
CASKGAAGGISYNEQFF,TRBJ2-1,-,TRBV28
CATSEPTGGGLNEQFF,TRBJ2-1,TRBD1,TRBV24-1
CASSLEIAGGFVEQYF,TRBJ2-7,TRBD2,TRBV5-1
CASSYDTPNSPLHF,TRBJ1-6,-,TRBV6-5
CASSHSRGFYNEQFF,TRBJ2-1,-,TRBV14
CASSPPGYQPQHF,TRBJ1-5,-,TRBV18
CAIQREGTDTQYF,TRBJ2-3,-,TRBV12-2
CASREGSSVTQYF,TRBJ2-5,-,TRBV2
CASSLGHLSGNTIYF,TRBJ1-3,-,TRBV7-3
CASSEGARGGEKLFF,TRBJ1-4,-,TRBV10-2
CASTGGGSGANVLTF,TRBJ2-6,TRBD2,TRBV5-5
CASSRSLGRFHEQYF,TRBJ2-7,-,TRBV25-1
CASSSAVYYGYTF,TRBJ1-2,-,TRBV7-2
CAITSDRGEKLFF,TRBJ1-4,TRBD1,TRBV10-3
CASSLEGGNQPQHF,TRBJ1-5,-,TRBV5-5
CASSQEIWAGQYF,TRBJ2-5,-,TRBV14
CAWSRDNEPQPQHF,TRBJ1-5,-,TRBV30
CASSFQGLSTGELFF,TRBJ2-2,-,TRBV27
CASSGRDRGLNEQYF,TRBJ2-7,TRBD1,TRBV4-2
CAGVSSGSGRGETQYF,TRBJ2-5,TRBD2,TRBV30
CAIRELGRDSPLHF,TRBJ1-6,-,TRBV10-3
CASSLEPGASYEQYF,TRBJ2-7,-,TRBV5-8
CASSQALSGVGQPQHF,TRBJ1-5,-,TRBV4-1
CASSASGQSYNEQFF,TRBJ2-1,TRBD1,TRBV7-9
CASSLIQGASGYTF,TRBJ1-2,TRBD1,TRBV5-1